The clone carrying this TCR beta chain has a handful of counts. The antigen is not known. The data were taken from a study of T cells after yellow fever vaccination. TCRdb re-called the 5' RACE reads through MiXCR, storing one row per CDR3 protein. This sample has 100,000 to 150,000 distinct CDR3 sequences, with around 9.8% found just once. The V and J ends lost 4 bases and 5 bases, in that order; junction bases with no gene match: 10. Germline CDR1 and CDR2: SGHRS and YFSETQ. The CDR3 is 15 residues long. General study points: A weaker but faster secondary response was observed, peaking on day 5 versus 15. Post-booster repertoires contained most primary-vaccination clones again (almost 97% CD4, roughly 91% CD8). Clonotypes appearing in both CD4 and CD8 compartments existed, and their share was small.

The source of this sequence is a man aged 18 to 30 who received the YFV17D yellow fever vaccine. The specimen was CD8+ T cells sorted from PBMCs, collected on the day of the yellow fever booster vaccination. The chain has TRBV5-1 and TRBJ2-7; TRBD2 matches 9 bases. The CDR3 region has the DNA TGCGCCAGCAGCCTTTTTAGCGGGGGAAAGGACGAGCAGTACGTC. This translates into CASSLFSGGKDEQYV.